These 32 T cell receptor beta chains share one sample of origin, sequenced in a study of cytomegalovirus exposure and HLA in healthy donors. Vbeta (60) and Jbeta (13) primers were used in the PCR. Profiled with immunoSEQ multiplex PCR; TCRdb holds only in-frame clones, not every one. The repertoire has 200,000 to 250,000 clones, 70% to 85% of them found once; the top ten carry more than 0.5%. Sequencing was done on a sample of PBMCs. The receptors derive from a woman between 35 and 50 years old in good health and CMV-seronegative.

This clone has only one observation. This rearrangement joins TRBV5-1 to TRBJ2-5, with 10 bases matching TRBD1. The closer fit of TRBJ2-7 to the DNA end suggests the J call may be wrong. CDR1 SGHRS and CDR2 YFSETQ come from the germline V gene. The CDR3 totals 14 residues. The CDR3 coding sequence is TGCGCCAGCAGCTTGCCAGGGACAGGGGCCGAGCAGTACTTC. It translates to CASSLPGTGAEQYF.

The chain has TRBV30 and TRBJ1-5; TRBD1 matches 9 bases. Germline V gives CDR1 GTSNPN, CDR2 SVGIG (reference sequence). V was clipped by 0 bases and J by 4 bases; unmatched bases: 16. There are 19 residues in the CDR3. For the CDR3, the DNA is TGTGCCTGGAGTGTATGGGCAGGGGACAGGGAGGCCGAGAATCAGCCCCAGCATTTT. Its protein product is CAWSVWAGDREAENQPQHF. Filled out from reference TRBV30 and TRBJ1-5, the complete variable domain reads SQTIHQWPATLVQPVGSPLSLECTVEGTSNPNLYWYRQAAGRGLQLLFYSVGIGQISSEVPQNLSASRPQDRQFILSSKKLLLSDSGFYLCAWSVWAGDREAENQPQHFGDGTRLSIL.

The rearrangement links TRBV2 to TRBJ2-2; D is perhaps TRBD2 (6 bases). V dropped 4 bases and J dropped 7 bases, with 16 bases sitting between them. CDR1 and CDR2 (germline): SNHLY, FYNNEI. CDR3 length equals 15 residues. CDR3 DNA: TGTGCCAGCAGTGTCTTGCAGGGAGCGGGCGGGGAGCTGTTTTTT. Encoded protein: CASSVLQGAGGELFF.

The chain links TRBV6-6 to TRBJ2-3; a weak D match, TRBD1 (5 bases). CDR1 MNHNY and CDR2 SVGAGI come from the germline V gene (reference sequence). V lost 2 bases and J lost 7, with 10 bases in between. The CDR3 is 13 amino acids. In nucleotides, the CDR3 is TGTGCCAGCAGTTACGAAGGGGTATATACGCAGTATTTT. It yields the protein CASSYEGVYTQYF.

This clone occurred a few times. This chain links TRBV6-6 with TRBJ2-5, with 8 bases fitting TRBD1. CDR3 length equals 14 residues. After removal of 6 bases from V and 5 bases from J, the junction contained 8 bases not matched to a gene. Germline V CDR1 and CDR2: MNHNY, SVGAGI (reference sequence). CDR3: CASSHGTGGETQYF. DNA of the CDR3: TGTGCCAGCAGCCACGGGACAGGTGGGGAGACCCAGTACTTC.

The J gene is TRBJ2-5, the V gene TRBV4-3; a possible D gene is TRBD1 (5 bases). Trimming removed 4 bases from V and 1 base from J, with 19 bases in between. Germline loops: CDR1 LGHNA, CDR2 YSLEER. The CDR3 is 17 amino acids. The CDR3 DNA reads TGCGCCAGCAGCCTTGGGGCCGGGCCCGGCCTCCAAGAGACCCAGTACTTC. This codes for CASSLGAGPGLQETQYF.

The genes are TRBV19 and TRBJ2-3; TRBD2 matches at 7 bases. Germline V gives CDR1 LNHDA, CDR2 SQIVND (reference sequence). The V and J ends lost 6 bases and 4 bases, in that order; junction bases with no gene match: 10. The length of the CDR3 is 15 residues. CDR3 sequence (DNA): TGTGCCAGTAGGCCCCCTGGGACTATTTCAGATACGCAGTATTTT. Its translation is CASRPPGTISDTQYF.

The chain combines TRBV7-9 with TRBJ1-3; D perhaps matches TRBD1 (6 bases). Trimming shortened V by 8 bases and J by 3 bases, and 23 bases separated the two germline ends. This CDR3 contains 17 residues. CDR1 is SEHNR and CDR2 is FQNEAQ in the germline V gene (reference sequence). The chain's CDR3 is CASAWVPGQPYGNTIYF. DNA of the CDR3: TGTGCCAGCGCCTGGGTTCCGGGACAACCTTATGGAAACACCATATATTTT.

V and J are TRBV7-2 and TRBJ1-1; 8 nucleotides match TRBD1. V lost 6 bases, J lost 4 bases, and 7 bases stayed unmatched. Per the germline V gene, CDR1 is SGHTA and CDR2 is FQGNSA. This CDR3 has 14 amino acids. This chain's CDR3 is CASREQGGGTEAFF. CDR3 bases: TGTGCCAGCAGGGAACAGGGGGGAGGCACTGAAGCTTTCTTT. Variable domain in full (rest from reference TRBV7-2 and TRBJ1-1): GAGVSQSPSNKVTEKGKDVELRCDPISGHTALYWYRQSLGQGLEFLIYFQGNSAPDKSGLPSDRFSAERTGGSVSTLTIQRTQQEDSAVYLCASREQGGGTEAFFGQGTRLTVV.

Of note for this clone: In the same sample, other DNA sequences code for this CDR3. This chain joins TRBV7-2 and TRBJ2-3; weak D call: TRBD2 (5 bases). This CDR3 contains 14 residues. The germline V gene encodes CDR1 SGHTA and CDR2 FQGNSA. V was shortened by 1 base and J by 1 base, with 6 bases between the two germline ends. In DNA form, the CDR3 reads TGTGCCAGCAGCTTAGTGCGGGGCACAGATACGCAGTATTTT. This translates into CASSLVRGTDTQYF.

The gene calls are TRBV9 and TRBJ1-4, with D possibly TRBD1 on 6 matching bases. Germline V CDR1 and CDR2: SGDLS, YYNGEE. Between the trimmed V and J ends, which lost 3 bases and 1 base, there was a span of 10 bases. The CDR3 runs 15 residues. Here the CDR3 DNA reads TGTGCCAGCAGCGAAACAGGGAGAACTAATGAAAAACTGTTTTTT. Translated, it gives CASSETGRTNEKLFF. Drawing the rest from reference TRBV9 and TRBJ1-4, the complete variable domain is DSGVTQTPKHLITATGQRVTLRCSPRSGDLSVYWYQQSLDQGLQFLIQYYNGEERAKGNILERFSAQQFPDLHSELNLSSLELGDSALYFCASSETGRTNEKLFFGSGTQLSVL.

The V gene is TRBV6-6, the J gene TRBJ2-5; 8 nucleotides agree with TRBD2. V dropped 6 bases and J dropped 0; count of bases not matched to a gene: 3. Germline values: CDR1 MNHNY, CDR2 SVGAGI (reference sequence). The CDR3 contains 14 residues. CDR3 loop: CASRVLADQETQYF. CDR3 nucleotides: TGTGCCAGCAGGGTACTAGCGGACCAAGAGACCCAGTACTTC.

The chain carries TRBV6-5 and TRBJ2-6; tentative D call: TRBD1 (6 bases). Germline loops: CDR1 MNHEY, CDR2 SVGAGI. Trimming removed 6 bases from V and 11 bases from J, with 20 bases in between. The CDR3 has 15 residues. CDR3 protein: CASSALGASSHVLTF. The CDR3 DNA reads as TGTGCCAGCAGCGCCTTGGGGGCCAGTTCTCACGTCCTGACTTTC.

This clone appeared once. J is TRBJ2-7 and V is TRBV7-8, with D possibly being TRBD1 (6 bases). V lost 4 bases and J lost 5, with 24 bases in between. Per the germline V gene, CDR1 is SGHVS and CDR2 is FQNEAQ. The length of the CDR3 is 17 residues. The DNA of the CDR3 is TGTGCCAGCAGCTCCAGTAGGGTGGGGGCAGACAGACACGAGCAGTACTTC. This sequence encodes CASSSSRVGADRHEQYF. Complete variable domain (other parts from reference TRBV7-8 and TRBJ2-7): GAGVSQSPRYKVAKRGQDVALRCDPISGHVSLFWYQQALGQGPEFLTYFQNEAQLDKSGLPSDRFFAERPEGSVSTLKIQRTQQEDSAVYLCASSSSRVGADRHEQYFGPGTRLTVT.

The chain uses TRBV28 and TRBJ2-1; weak D call: TRBD2 (5 bases). Germline V gene lookup returns CDR1 MDHEN and CDR2 SYDVKM. The V end was cut by 5 bases, the J end by 8 bases, with 13 bases between. This CDR3 spans 13 amino acids. CDR3 residues: CASSLAGVDEQFF. CDR3 bases: TGTGCCAGCAGTCTCGCCGGGGTAGATGAGCAGTTCTTC.

V and J are TRBV28 and TRBJ1-4; possible D gene TRBD1, 6 bases. The CDR3 runs to 13 residues. The V gene lost 6 bases and the J gene lost 8 bases, with 13 bases spanning the gap. The germline CDR1 and CDR2 sequences are MDHEN and SYDVKM. CDR3 in DNA: TGTGCCAGCAGGAGTGGGACACCAGAAAAACTGTTTTTT. Translating it yields CASRSGTPEKLFF.

The chain joins TRBV6-1 to TRBJ2-7, with 7 bases that match TRBD2. V shed 0 bases and J 6 bases; nucleotides not matched to a gene: 11. The CDR3 contains 16 residues. Germline CDR1 and CDR2: MNHNS and SASEGT. CDR3 bases: TGTGCCAGCAGTGAAGCGCTTCGTGGACTAGGGCGCGAGCAGTACTTC. Amino acid sequence: CASSEALRGLGREQYF.

This clone appeared a few times. The chain has TRBV4-3 and TRBJ2-7; 9 bases match TRBD1. This CDR3 has 15 residues. Trimming at V came to 0 bases and at J to 10 bases, leaving 10 bases not matched to a gene. CDR1 and CDR2 from the germline V gene are LGHNA and YSLEER. In nucleotides, the CDR3 is TGCGCCAGCAGCCAAGATATGGGACAGGGAAGAAGTCAGTACTTC. Residues: CASSQDMGQGRSQYF.

The genes are TRBV28 and TRBJ1-6, with 7 bases lining up with TRBD1. The V gene's germline CDR1 is MDHEN and CDR2 SYDVKM. This CDR3 spans 18 amino acids. Losses at the gene ends were 2 bases for V and 8 bases for J; bases not matched to a gene: 15. DNA of the CDR3: TGTGCCAGCAGTTTAAGTCTGTGGGACAGCCCGCGATATTCACCCCTCCACTTT. As protein: CASSLSLWDSPRYSPLHF.

V usage is TRBV4-3 and J usage is TRBJ2-3; 14 bases fit TRBD2. V lost 1 base to trimming and J lost 2 bases; unmatched junction nucleotides: 11. CDR1 and CDR2 from the germline V gene are LGHNA and YSLEER. The CDR3 runs to 20 residues. The CDR3 region is CASSQGPYGTSGGDTDTQYF. The CDR3 region has the DNA TGCGCCAGCAGCCAAGGACCATACGGGACTAGCGGGGGAGACACAGATACGCAGTATTTT.

The chain uses TRBV2 and TRBJ1-1; D possibly corresponds to TRBD1 (5 bases). This CDR3 spans 14 amino acids. Germline CDR1 SNHLY, CDR2 FYNNEI. With 5 bases removed from V and 0 bases from J, the gap between germline ends came to 10 bases. Written as DNA, the CDR3 is TGTGCCAGCAGTCTACGGACAATGAACACTGAAGCTTTCTTT. This translates into CASSLRTMNTEAFF. The entire variable domain, with the rest obtained from reference TRBV2 and TRBJ1-1, is as follows: EPEVTQTPSHQVTQMGQEVILRCVPISNHLYFYWYRQILGQKVEFLVSFYNNEISEKSEIFDDQFSVERPDGSNFTLKIRSTKLEDSAMYFCASSLRTMNTEAFFGQGTRLTVV.

The chain uses TRBV6-5 and TRBJ1-1, with 7 bases that match TRBD1. The ends lost 5 bases at V and 3 bases at J; junction bases unmatched: 6. Germline CDR1 is MNHEY and CDR2 is SVGAGI. The CDR3 consists of 14 residues. CDR3 coding DNA: TGTGCCAGCAGTAACGCGGGACAGCACACTGAAGCTTTCTTT. Its protein is CASSNAGQHTEAFF.

The chain employs TRBV2 and TRBJ2-7; D may be TRBD2 (6 bases). The CDR3 totals 15 residues. Germline CDR1 reads SNHLY; CDR2 reads FYNNEI. V lost 7 bases and J lost 0, with 16 bases in between. The chain's CDR3 is CASIPTGGSSYEQYF. The CDR3 DNA reads as TGTGCCAGCATCCCTACCGGGGGTAGCTCCTACGAGCAGTACTTC.

This chain uses TRBV29-1 with TRBJ1-2, with 11 bases that match TRBD1. The CDR3 length is 14 residues. The ends lost 4 bases at V and 2 bases at J; junction bases unmatched: 3. The germline gives CDR1 SQVTM, CDR2 ANQGSEA. For the CDR3, the DNA is TGCAGCGTTGGGTGGACAGGGGGCAACTATGGCTACACCTTC. It specifies CSVGWTGGNYGYTF.

This clone was seen a single time. The chain has TRBV9 and TRBJ1-6, with 10 nucleotides matching TRBD1. Germline CDR1 SGDLS, CDR2 YYNGEE. This CDR3 contains 15 residues. V lost 0 bases and J lost 13; bases outside the gene matches: 7. The CDR3 region is CASSVEWTGGFPLHF. The CDR3 DNA reads as TGTGCCAGCAGCGTAGAGTGGACAGGGGGTTTTCCCCTCCACTTT.

The rearrangement joins TRBV28 to TRBJ1-5; 10 nucleotides agree with TRBD1. With V trimmed by 4 bases and J by 9 bases, 12 bases remained unmatched. Germline-derived CDR1 and CDR2 are MDHEN and SYDVKM. This CDR3 is 16 amino acids long. The DNA for the CDR3 is TGTGCCAGCAGTTCCGGGTCCGGGACAGGGGACCTGCCCCAGCATTTT. As protein: CASSSGSGTGDLPQHF.

The CDR3, as DNA: TGTGCCAGCAGTTTAGACAGGGTAGTTTTAGAGCAGTACTTC. Its translation: CASSLDRVVLEQYF. The rearrangement links TRBV28 to TRBJ2-7; 7 nucleotides align to TRBD1. The CDR3 runs to 14 residues. Germline CDR1 reads MDHEN; CDR2 reads SYDVKM. Trimming at V came to 2 bases and at J to 7 bases, leaving 8 bases not matched to a gene.

CDR3 DNA: TGCAGCGTTGAAAACTTTGGGACAGCTCAAGAGACCCAGTACTTC. Translating it yields CSVENFGTAQETQYF. The chain uses TRBV29-1 and TRBJ2-5; 7 bases map to TRBD1. V was clipped by 2 bases and J by 2 bases; unmatched bases: 8. Germline CDR1 and CDR2: SQVTM and ANQGSEA. The CDR3 totals 15 residues.

The rearrangement uses TRBV7-2 and TRBJ1-1, with D perhaps TRBD1 (5 bases). The CDR3 consists of 12 residues. V gave up 8 bases and J gave up 0 bases, with 7 bases separating them. CDR1 and CDR2 (germline): SGHTA, FQGNSA. The CDR3 DNA follows: TGTGCCAGCGGACAAATGAACACTGAAGCTTTCTTT. It translates to CASGQMNTEAFF.

The chain carries TRBV6-5 and TRBJ2-5; maybe TRBD1 (6 bases). V was pared by 2 bases and J by 4 bases, with 11 bases between. Germline assignment: CDR1 MNHEY and CDR2 SVGAGI. The CDR3 extends over 14 amino acids. This CDR3 is CASSYRLGAETQYF. CDR3 nucleotides: TGTGCCAGCAGTTACAGGTTGGGGGCAGAGACCCAGTACTTC.

The rearrangement links TRBV5-6 to TRBJ1-4; no reliable D call. Germline values: CDR1 SGHDT, CDR2 YYEEEE. This CDR3 has 14 residues. Trimming removed 4 bases from V and 8 bases from J, with 15 bases in between. Here the CDR3 reads CASSPGSKKEKLFF. The CDR3 DNA sequence: TGTGCCAGCAGCCCCGGGAGCAAGAAAGAAAAACTGTTTTTT.

The chain is built from TRBV7-9 and TRBJ2-5; possibly TRBD2 for D (6 bases). The germline V gene has CDR1 SEHNR and CDR2 FQNEAQ (reference sequence). The V end lost 6 bases, the J end lost 6 bases, and 14 bases lay between the germline ends. CDR3 length: 13 amino acids. CDR3 coding DNA: TGTGCCAGCAGTCCCCGGGGGTATCAGACCCAGTACTTC. It is translated as CASSPRGYQTQYF. Complete variable domain (other parts from reference TRBV7-9 and TRBJ2-5): DTGVSQNPRHKITKRGQNVTFRCDPISEHNRLYWYRQTLGQGPEFLTYFQNEAQLEKSRLLSDRFSAERPKGSFSTLEIQRTEQGDSAMYLCASSPRGYQTQYFGPGTRLLVL.